A selection of T cell receptor beta chains follows, all from one sample in a study of cytomegalovirus exposure and HLA in healthy donors. Assay: immunoSEQ multiplex PCR; the TCRdb copy retains only in-frame clones and omits some. The table shows 120,000 or so clones, with 83% occurring only once. Input material: PBMCs. Every receptor here comes from a woman aged 40 to 50 in good health and CMV-seropositive. The conserved cysteine and the conserved F or W are not part of the CDR3 here. Fields, in order: J gene, V gene, CDR3 protein.

>TRBJ2-5|TRBV30
AWRPGGQETQY
>TRBJ1-2|TRBV6-5
ASSPTGLGDYGYT
>TRBJ2-5|TRBV9
ASSAPTSRNQETQY
>TRBJ1-1|TRBV29-1
SVTGQGVSSTEAF
>TRBJ1-1|TRBV7-2
ASSPGQGFSEAF
>TRBJ2-1|TRBV6-5
ASSYTLLSGEQF
>TRBJ2-7|TRBV5-6
ASSSPAGEQY
>TRBJ1-2|TRBV21-1
ASGDPANYGYT
>TRBJ2-6|TRBV28
ASSLGDFSGANVLT
>TRBJ1-4|TRBV5-4
ASSLNGGVGTNEKLF
>TRBJ2-7|TRBV10-3
AIRDNTYEQY
>TRBJ1-2|TRBV19
ASTDRVYGYT
>TRBJ1-1|TRBV25-1
ASSEPGNTEAF
>TRBJ2-7|TRBV19
ASSIDMTGAYEQY
>TRBJ2-7|TRBV28
ASAGYRGLGEQY
>TRBJ1-4|TRBV5-5
ASSLGEASNEKLF
>TRBJ2-7|TRBV11-3
ASSEASGRAQY
>TRBJ1-5|TRBV30
AWAAISGGGQPQH
>TRBJ2-1|TRBV6-5
ASSYSPGRPQF
>TRBJ1-1|TRBV27
ASSGGQGGEAF
>TRBJ1-2|TRBV19
ASSSLQGANYGYT
>TRBJ2-3|TRBV30
AWSVAGSTDTQY